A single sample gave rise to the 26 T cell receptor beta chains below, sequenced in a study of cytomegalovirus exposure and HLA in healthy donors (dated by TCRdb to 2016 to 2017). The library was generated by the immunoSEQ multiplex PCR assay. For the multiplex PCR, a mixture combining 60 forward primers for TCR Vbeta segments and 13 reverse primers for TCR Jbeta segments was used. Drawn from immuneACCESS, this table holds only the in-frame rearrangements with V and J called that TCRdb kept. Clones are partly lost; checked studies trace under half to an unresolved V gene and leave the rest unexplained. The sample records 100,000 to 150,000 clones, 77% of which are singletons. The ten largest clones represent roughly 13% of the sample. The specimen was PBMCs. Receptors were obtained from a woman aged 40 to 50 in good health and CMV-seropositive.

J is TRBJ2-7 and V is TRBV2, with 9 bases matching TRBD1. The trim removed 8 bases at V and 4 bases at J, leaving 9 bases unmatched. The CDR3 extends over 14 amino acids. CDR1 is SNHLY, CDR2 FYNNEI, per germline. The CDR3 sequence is CASLWTGVGYEQYF. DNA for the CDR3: TGTGCCAGCTTGTGGACAGGGGTGGGGTACGAGCAGTACTTC.

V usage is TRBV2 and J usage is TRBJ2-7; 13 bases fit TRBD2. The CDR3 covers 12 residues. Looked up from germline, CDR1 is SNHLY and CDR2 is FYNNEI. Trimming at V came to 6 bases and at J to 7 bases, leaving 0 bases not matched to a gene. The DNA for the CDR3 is TGTGCCAGCAGGGGACTAGCGGGAGAGCAGTACTTC. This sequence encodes CASRGLAGEQYF.

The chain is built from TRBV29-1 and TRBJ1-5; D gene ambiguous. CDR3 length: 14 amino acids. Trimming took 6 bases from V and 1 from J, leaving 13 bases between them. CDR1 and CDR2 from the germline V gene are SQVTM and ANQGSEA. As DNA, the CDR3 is TGCAGCGTACGGGGTGGAGGCAGCAATCAGCCCCAGCATTTT. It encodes CSVRGGGSNQPQHF.

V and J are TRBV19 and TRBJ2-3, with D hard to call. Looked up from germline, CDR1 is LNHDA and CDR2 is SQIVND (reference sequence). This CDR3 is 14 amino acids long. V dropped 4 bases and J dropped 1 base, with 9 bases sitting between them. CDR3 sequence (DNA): TGTGCCAGTAGTAGCTACGAGGGCACAGATACGCAGTATTTT. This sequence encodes CASSSYEGTDTQYF. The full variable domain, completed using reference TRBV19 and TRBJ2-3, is DGGITQSPKYLFRKEGQNVTLSCEQNLNHDAMYWYRQDPGQGLRLIYYSQIVNDFQKGDIAEGYSVSREKKESFPLTVTSAQKNPTAFYLCASSSYEGTDTQYFGPGTRLTVL.

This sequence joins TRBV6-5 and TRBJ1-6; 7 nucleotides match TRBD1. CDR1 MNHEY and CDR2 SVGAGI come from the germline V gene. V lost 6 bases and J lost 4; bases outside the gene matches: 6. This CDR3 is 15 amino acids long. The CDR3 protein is CASSWGQLYNSPLHF. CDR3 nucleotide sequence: TGTGCCAGCAGCTGGGGACAGCTTTATAATTCACCCCTCCACTTT.

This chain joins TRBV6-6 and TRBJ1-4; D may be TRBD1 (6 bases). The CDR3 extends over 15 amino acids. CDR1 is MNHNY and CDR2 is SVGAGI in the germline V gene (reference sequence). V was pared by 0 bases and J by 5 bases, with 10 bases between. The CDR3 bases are TGTGCCAGCAGTTACTCGGGGCAGGGGAATGAAAAACTGTTTTTT. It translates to CASSYSGQGNEKLFF.

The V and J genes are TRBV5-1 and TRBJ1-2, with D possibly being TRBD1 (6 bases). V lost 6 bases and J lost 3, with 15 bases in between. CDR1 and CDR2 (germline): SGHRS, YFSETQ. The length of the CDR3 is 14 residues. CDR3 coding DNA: TGCGCCAGCAACCTACAGGGACCGGACTATGGCTACACCTTC. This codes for CASNLQGPDYGYTF. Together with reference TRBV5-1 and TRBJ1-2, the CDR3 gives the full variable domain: KAGVTQTPRYLIKTRGQQVTLSCSPISGHRSVSWYQQTPGQGLQFLFEYFSETQRNKGNFPGRFSGRQFSNSRSEMNVSTLELGDSALYLCASNLQGPDYGYTFGSGTRLTVV.

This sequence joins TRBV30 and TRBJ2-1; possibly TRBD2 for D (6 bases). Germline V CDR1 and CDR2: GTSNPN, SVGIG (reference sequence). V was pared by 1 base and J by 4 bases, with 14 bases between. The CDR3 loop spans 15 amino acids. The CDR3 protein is CAWSGLAATYNEQFF. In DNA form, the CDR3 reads TGTGCCTGGAGTGGCTTAGCGGCAACTTACAATGAGCAGTTCTTC.

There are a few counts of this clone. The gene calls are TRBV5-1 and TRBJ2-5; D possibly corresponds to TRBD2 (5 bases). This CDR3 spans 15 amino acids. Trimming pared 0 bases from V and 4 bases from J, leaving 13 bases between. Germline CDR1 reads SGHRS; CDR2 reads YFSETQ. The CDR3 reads CASSLELLAGETQYF. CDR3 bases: TGCGCCAGCAGCTTGGAGTTGCTGGCGGGAGAGACCCAGTACTTC.

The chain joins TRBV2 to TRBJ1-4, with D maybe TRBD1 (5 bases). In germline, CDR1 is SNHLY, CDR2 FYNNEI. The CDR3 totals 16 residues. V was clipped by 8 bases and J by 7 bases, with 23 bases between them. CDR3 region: CASGGVGGGFGEKLFF. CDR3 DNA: TGTGCCAGCGGCGGAGTAGGCGGGGGGTTCGGTGAAAAACTGTTTTTT.

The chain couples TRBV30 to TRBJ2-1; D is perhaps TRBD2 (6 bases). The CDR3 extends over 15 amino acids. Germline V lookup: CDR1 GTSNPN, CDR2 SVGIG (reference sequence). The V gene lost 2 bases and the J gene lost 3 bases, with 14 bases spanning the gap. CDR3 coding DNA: TGTGCCTGGAGTTTCAGTGGGCGGGACTACAATGAGCAGTTCTTC. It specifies CAWSFSGRDYNEQFF.

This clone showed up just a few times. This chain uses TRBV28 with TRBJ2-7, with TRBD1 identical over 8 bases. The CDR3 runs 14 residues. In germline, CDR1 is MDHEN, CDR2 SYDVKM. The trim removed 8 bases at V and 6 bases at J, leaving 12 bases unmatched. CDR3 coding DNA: TGTGCCAGCTCCTGGACCAGGGGGCTTCTCGAGCAGTACTTC. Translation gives CASSWTRGLLEQYF. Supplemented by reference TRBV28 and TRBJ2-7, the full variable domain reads DVKVTQSSRYLVKRTGEKVFLECVQDMDHENMFWYRQDPGLGLRLIYFSYDVKMKEKGDIPEGYSVSREKKERFSLILESASTNQTSMYLCASSWTRGLLEQYFGPGTRLTVT.

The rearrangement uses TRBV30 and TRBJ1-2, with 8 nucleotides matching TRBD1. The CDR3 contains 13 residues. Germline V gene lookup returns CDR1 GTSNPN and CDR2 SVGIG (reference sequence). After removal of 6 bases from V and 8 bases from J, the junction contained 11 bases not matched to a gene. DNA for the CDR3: TGTGCCTGTCAACGACAGGGGCGTTACGGCTACACCTTC. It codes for CACQRQGRYGYTF.

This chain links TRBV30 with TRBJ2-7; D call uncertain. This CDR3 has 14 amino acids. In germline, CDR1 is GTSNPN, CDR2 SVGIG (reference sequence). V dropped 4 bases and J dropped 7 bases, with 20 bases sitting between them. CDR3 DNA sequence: TGTGCCTGGACAGCCGGGTCCTACCTCTTTGAGCAGTACTTC. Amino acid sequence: CAWTAGSYLFEQYF.

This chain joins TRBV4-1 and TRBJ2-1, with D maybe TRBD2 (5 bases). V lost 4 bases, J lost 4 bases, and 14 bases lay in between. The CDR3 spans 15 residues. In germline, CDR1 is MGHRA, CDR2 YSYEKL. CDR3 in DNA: TGCGCCAGCAGCCTACGACTAAGCGGTTACAATGAGCAGTTCTTC. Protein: CASSLRLSGYNEQFF.

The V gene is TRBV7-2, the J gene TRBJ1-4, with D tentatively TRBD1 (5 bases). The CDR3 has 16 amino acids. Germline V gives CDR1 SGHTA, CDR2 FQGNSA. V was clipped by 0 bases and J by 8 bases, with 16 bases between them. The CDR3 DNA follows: TGTGCCAGCAGCTTAGCGGCGGGAAGGGCAGGGGAAAAACTGTTTTTT. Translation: CASSLAAGRAGEKLFF.

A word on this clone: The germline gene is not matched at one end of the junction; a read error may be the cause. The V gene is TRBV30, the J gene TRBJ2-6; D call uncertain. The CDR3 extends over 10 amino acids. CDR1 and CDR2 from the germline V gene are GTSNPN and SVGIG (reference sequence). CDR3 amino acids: CGAGANVLTF. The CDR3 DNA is TGCGGAGCTGGGGCCAACGTCCTGACTTTC.

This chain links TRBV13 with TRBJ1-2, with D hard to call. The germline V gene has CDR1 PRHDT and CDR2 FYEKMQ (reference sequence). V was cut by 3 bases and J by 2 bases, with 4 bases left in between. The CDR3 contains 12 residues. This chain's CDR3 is CASSFRNYGYTF. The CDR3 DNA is TGTGCCAGCAGCTTTAGAAACTATGGCTACACCTTC.

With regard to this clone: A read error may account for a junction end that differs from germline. The CDR3 sequence is CTSSLLVSTEAFF. CDR3 DNA: TGTACCAGCAGCTTGTTGGTGAGCACTGAAGCTTTCTTT. The rearrangement uses TRBV5-6 and TRBJ1-1; D gene ambiguous. The CDR3 spans 13 residues. Germline CDR1 reads SGHDT; CDR2 reads YYEEEE.

The CDR3 loop reads CASSTLGGYYEKLFF. The DNA for the CDR3 is TGTGCCAGCTCCACTCTCGGGGGGTATTATGAAAAACTGTTTTTT. V usage is TRBV28 and J usage is TRBJ1-4; maybe TRBD1 (5 bases). V lost 8 bases to trimming and J lost 6 bases, with 19 bases between them. There are 15 residues in the CDR3. Germline CDR1 and CDR2: MDHEN and SYDVKM.

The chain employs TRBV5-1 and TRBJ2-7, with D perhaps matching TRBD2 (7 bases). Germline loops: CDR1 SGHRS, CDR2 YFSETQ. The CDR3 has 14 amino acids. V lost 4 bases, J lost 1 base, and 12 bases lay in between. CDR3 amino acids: CASSRGGGSYEQYF. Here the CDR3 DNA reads TGCGCCAGCAGCCGAGGGGGGGGATCCTACGAGCAGTACTTC.

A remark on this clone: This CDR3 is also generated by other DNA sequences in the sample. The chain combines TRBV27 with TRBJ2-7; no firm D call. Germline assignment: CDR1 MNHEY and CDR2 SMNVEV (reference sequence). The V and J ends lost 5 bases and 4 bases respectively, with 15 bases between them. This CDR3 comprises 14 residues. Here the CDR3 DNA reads TGTGCCAGCAGTCCCTCTCGTGGCCCTTACGAGCAGTACTTC. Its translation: CASSPSRGPYEQYF.

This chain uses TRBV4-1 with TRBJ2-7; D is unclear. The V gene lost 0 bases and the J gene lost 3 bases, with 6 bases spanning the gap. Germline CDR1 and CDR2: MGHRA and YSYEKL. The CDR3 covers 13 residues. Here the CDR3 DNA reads TGCGCCAGCAGCCAAGAGAACAGCTACGAGCAGTACTTC. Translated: CASSQENSYEQYF.

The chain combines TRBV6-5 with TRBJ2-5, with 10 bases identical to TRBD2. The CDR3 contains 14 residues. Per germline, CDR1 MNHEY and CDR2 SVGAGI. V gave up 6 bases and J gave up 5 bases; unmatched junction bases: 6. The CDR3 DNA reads TGTGCCAGCAGATCTGGACTAGCGGCGGAGACCCAGTACTTC. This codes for CASRSGLAAETQYF.

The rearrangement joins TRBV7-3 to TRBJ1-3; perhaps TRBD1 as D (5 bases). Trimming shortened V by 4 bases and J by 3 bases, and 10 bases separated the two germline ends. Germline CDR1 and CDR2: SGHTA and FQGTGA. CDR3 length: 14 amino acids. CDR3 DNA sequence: TGTGCCAGCAGCTGGAGGGGCAGTGGAAACACCATATATTTT. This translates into CASSWRGSGNTIYF.

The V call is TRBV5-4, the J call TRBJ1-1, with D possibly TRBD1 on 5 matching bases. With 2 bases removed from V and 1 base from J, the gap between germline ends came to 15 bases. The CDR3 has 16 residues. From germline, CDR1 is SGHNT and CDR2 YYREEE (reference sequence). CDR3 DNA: TGTGCCAGCAGCTTCGGTGGGGCTACGGGGAACACTGAAGCTTTCTTT. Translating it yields CASSFGGATGNTEAFF.